This TCR beta chain appears in the sequencing data of a study of T cell clusters in autoimmune cytopenias. TRB rearrangements were amplified by touch-down multiplex PCR with mixed TRB-A/B primers. TCRdb reworked the multiplex PCR reads into one entry per CDR3 protein, no DNA. The repertoire table contains 2,000 or so distinct CDR3 sequences. TRB was amplified from roughly 250 ng of peripheral blood genomic DNA per sample. This CDR3 contains 14 residues. Per the germline V gene, CDR1 is ENHRY and CDR2 is SYGVKD. This clonotype is called medium-sized based on its frequency. The data were also submitted as part of a second study, on T cell repertoires in aging, cancer and after chemotherapy.

This chain links TRBV10-3 with TRBJ1-2; checking the TCRdb D call of TRBD1 is not possible without DNA. Sequencing was carried out using peripheral blood. This sequence was found in a human donor with chronic lymphocytic leukemia. The CDR3 protein is CAISEGRGGYGYTF.